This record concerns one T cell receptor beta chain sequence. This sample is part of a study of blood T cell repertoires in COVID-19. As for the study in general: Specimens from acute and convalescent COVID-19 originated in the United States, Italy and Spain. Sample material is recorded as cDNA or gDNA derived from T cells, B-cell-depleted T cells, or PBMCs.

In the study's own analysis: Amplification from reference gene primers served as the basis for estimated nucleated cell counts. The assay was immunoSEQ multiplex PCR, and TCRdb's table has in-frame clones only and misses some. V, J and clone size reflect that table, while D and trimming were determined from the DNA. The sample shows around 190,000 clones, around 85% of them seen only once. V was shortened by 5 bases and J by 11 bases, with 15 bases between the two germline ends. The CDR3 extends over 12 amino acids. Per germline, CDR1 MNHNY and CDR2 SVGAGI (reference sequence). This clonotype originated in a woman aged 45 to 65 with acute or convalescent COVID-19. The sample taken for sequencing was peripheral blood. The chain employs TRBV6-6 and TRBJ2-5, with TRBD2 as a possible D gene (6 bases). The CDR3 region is CASSDPARGQYF. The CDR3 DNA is TGTGCCAGCAGTGACCCGGCGCGGGGTCAGTACTTC.